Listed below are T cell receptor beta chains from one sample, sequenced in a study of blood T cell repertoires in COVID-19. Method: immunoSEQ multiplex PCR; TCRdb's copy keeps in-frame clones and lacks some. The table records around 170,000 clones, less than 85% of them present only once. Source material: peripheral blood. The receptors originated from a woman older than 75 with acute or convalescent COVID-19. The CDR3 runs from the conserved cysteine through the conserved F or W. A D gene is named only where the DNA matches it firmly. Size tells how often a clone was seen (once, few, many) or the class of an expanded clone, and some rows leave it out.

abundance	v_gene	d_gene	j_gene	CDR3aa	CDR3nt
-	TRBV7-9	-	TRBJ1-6	CASSLQGTPTNSPLHF	TGTGCCAGCAGCTTACAGGGGACGCCAACGAATTCACCCCTCCACTTT
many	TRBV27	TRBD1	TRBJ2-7	CASSSRPEGAEQYF	TGTGCCAGCAGTTCACGGCCCGAGGGGGCCGAGCAGTACTTC
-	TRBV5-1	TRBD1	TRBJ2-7	CASSLGQGGYEQYF	TGCGCCAGCAGCCTGGGACAGGGAGGCTACGAGCAGTACTTC
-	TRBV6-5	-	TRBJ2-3	CASSRDRDGGDTQYF	TGTGCCAGCAGTAGGGACCGGGACGGGGGAGATACGCAGTATTTT
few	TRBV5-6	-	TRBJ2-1	CASSFLEGGAYNEQFF	TGTGCCAGCAGCTTTTTAGAGGGAGGCGCCTACAATGAGCAGTTCTTC
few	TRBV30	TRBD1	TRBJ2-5	CALQGFETQYF	TGTGCCTTACAGGGGTTTGAGACCCAGTACTTC
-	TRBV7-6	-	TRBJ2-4	CASSLVSGMAKNIQYF	TGTGCCAGCAGCTTAGTCTCGGGAATGGCCAAAAACATTCAGTACTTC
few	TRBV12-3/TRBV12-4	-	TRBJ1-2	CASSRTGFYGYTF	TGTGCCAGCAGTCGTACAGGGTTCTATGGCTACACCTTC
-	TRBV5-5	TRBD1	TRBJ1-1	CASSPLRQGYGAFF	TGTGCCAGCAGCCCGCTCCGACAGGGTTATGGCGCTTTCTTT
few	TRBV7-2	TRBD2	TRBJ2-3	CASSLAGEDTQYF	TGTGCCAGCAGTCTAGCGGGAGAAGATACGCAGTATTTT
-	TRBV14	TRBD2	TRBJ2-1	CASSTGTSGRGEQFF	TGTGCCAGCAGCACCGGGACTAGCGGGAGAGGTGAGCAGTTCTTC
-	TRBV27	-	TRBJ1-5	CASSHNSNQPQHF	TGTGCCAGCAGCCACAATAGCAATCAGCCCCAGCATTTT
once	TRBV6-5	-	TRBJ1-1	CASTKMRVGGEAFF	TGTGCCAGCACTAAGATGAGGGTAGGGGGTGAAGCTTTCTTT
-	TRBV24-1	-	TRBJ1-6	CATSDRDSPLHF	TGTGCCACCAGTGATCGGGATTCACCCCTCCACTTT
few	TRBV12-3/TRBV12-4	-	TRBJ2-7	CASSFGLYEQYF	TGTGCCAGCAGTTTTGGACTCTACGAGCAGTACTTC
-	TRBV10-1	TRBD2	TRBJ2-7	CASSESGLAGVEQYF	TGCGCCAGCAGTGAGTCGGGACTAGCGGGAGTTGAGCAGTACTTC
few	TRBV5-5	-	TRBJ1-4	CASSRDKEKLFF	TGTGCCAGCAGCCGGGACAAGGAAAAACTGTTTTTT
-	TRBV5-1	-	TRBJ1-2	CASSSPDGGDGYTF	TGCGCCAGCAGCTCCCCGGACGGCGGGGATGGCTACACCTTC
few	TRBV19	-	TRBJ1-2	CASSISGALGYTF	TGTGCCAGTAGTATATCAGGGGCACTTGGCTACACCTTC
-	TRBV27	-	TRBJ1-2	CASSSNYGYTF	TGTGCCAGCAGTAGCAACTATGGCTACACCTTC
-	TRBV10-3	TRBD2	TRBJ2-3	CAIEDRSGRDTDTQYF	TGTGCCATCGAGGACAGGAGCGGGAGGGACACAGATACGCAGTATTTT
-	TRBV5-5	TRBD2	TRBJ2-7	CASSPLTSGSSYEQYF	TGTGCCAGCAGCCCATTGACTAGCGGGAGCTCCTACGAGCAGTACTTC
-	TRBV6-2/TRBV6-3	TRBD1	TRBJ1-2	CASSFDRGGYGYTF	TGTGCCAGCAGTTTCGACAGGGGCGGATATGGCTACACCTTC
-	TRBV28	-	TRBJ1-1	CATSRAGMNTEAFF	TGTGCCACCTCCCGGGCAGGGATGAACACTGAAGCTTTCTTT
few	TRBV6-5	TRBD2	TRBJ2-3	CASRQAGSTDTQYF	TGTGCCAGCAGACAAGCGGGATCCACAGATACGCAGTATTTT
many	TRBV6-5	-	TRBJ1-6	CASRDTGNSPLHF	TGTGCCAGCAGAGACACAGGGAATTCACCCCTCCACTTT
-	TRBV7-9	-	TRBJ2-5	CASSFRQAQGETQYF	TGTGCCAGCAGCTTTCGACAGGCCCAGGGGGAGACCCAGTACTTC
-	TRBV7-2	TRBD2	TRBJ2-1	CASSWRVASGRGYEQFF	TGTGCCAGCAGCTGGAGAGTGGCTAGCGGGAGGGGCTATGAGCAGTTCTTC
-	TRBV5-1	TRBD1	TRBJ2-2	CASRQGTTGELFF	TGCGCCAGCAGACAGGGGACCACCGGGGAGCTGTTTTTT
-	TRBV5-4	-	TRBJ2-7	CASSRAGEQYF	TGTGCCAGCAGTCGAGCAGGCGAGCAGTACTTC
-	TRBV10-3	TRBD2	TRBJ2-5	CATQGLVEETQYF	TGTGCCACGCAGGGACTAGTAGAAGAGACCCAGTACTTC
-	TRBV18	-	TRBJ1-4	CASSRREKLFF	TGTGCCAGCTCGCGGCGGGAAAAACTGTTTTTT
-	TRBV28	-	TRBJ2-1	CASSSYQGNEQFF	TGTGCCAGCAGTTCATACCAGGGCAATGAGCAGTTCTTC
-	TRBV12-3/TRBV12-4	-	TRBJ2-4	CASSRDTNIQYF	TGTGCCAGCAGCCGGGACACGAACATTCAGTACTTC
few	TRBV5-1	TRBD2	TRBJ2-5	CASSLGSMSGRETQYF	TGCGCCAGCAGCCTGGGATCGATGAGCGGGAGAGAGACCCAGTACTTC
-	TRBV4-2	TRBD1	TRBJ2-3	CASSPSRTGGHTDTQYF	TGTGCCAGCAGCCCTTCCCGGACAGGGGGTCACACAGATACGCAGTATTTT
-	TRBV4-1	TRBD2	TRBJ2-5	CASSRSSGRRETQYF	TGCGCCAGCAGCCGCTCTAGCGGGAGAAGAGAGACCCAGTACTTC
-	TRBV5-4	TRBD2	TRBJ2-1	CASSGGLGREQFF	TGTGCCAGCAGCGGGGGACTAGGACGTGAGCAGTTCTTC
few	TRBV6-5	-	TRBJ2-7	CASSYSLEGEQYF	TGTGCCAGCAGTTACTCATTGGAGGGCGAGCAGTACTTC
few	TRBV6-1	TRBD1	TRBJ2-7	CASSEPPGTGGYEQYF	TGTGCCAGCAGTGAACCCCCTGGGACAGGGGGTTACGAGCAGTACTTC
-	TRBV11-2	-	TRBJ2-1	CASSEDGASPNEQFF	TGTGCCAGCAGCGAAGATGGGGCCAGCCCTAATGAGCAGTTCTTC
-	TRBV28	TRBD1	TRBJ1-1	CASSSGTGAPNTEAFF	TGTGCCAGCAGTTCCGGGACAGGGGCCCCGAACACTGAAGCTTTCTTT
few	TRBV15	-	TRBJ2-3	CATSRGQFATDTQYF	TGTGCCACCAGCAGAGGCCAGTTTGCAACAGATACGCAGTATTTT
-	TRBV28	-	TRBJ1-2	CASMDSYGYTF	TGTGCCAGCATGGACAGCTATGGCTACACCTTC
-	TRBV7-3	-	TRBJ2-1	CASSLAGMAGNEQFF	TGTGCCAGCAGCTTAGCGGGAATGGCAGGCAATGAGCAGTTCTTC
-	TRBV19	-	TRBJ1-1	CASSILGGIEAFF	TGTGCCAGTAGTATACTAGGGGGAATTGAAGCTTTCTTT
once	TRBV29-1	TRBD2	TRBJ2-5	CSVGLAEAMGTQYF	TGCAGCGTTGGGCTAGCGGAGGCCATGGGGACCCAGTACTTC